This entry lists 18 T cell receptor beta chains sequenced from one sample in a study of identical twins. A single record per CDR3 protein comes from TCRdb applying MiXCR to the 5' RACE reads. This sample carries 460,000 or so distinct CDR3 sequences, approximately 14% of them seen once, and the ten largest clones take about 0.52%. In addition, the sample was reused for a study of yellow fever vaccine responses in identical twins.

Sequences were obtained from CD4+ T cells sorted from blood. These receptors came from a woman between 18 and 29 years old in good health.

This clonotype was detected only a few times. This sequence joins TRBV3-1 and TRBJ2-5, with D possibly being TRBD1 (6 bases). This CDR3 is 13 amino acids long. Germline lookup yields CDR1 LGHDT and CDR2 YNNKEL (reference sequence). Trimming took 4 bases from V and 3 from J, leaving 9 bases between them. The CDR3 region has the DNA TGTGCCAGCAGCCGCGCAGGGGAAGAGACCCAGTACTTC. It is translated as CASSRAGEETQYF.

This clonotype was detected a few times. The CDR3, as DNA: TGTGCCACCCAAGGGGACACTGAAGCTTTCTTT. Amino acids: CATQGDTEAFF. The chain links TRBV24-1 to TRBJ1-1, with D possibly matching TRBD1 (5 bases). V gave up 9 bases and J gave up 3 bases, with 7 bases separating them. This CDR3 comprises 11 residues. Germline V gives CDR1 KGHDR, CDR2 SFDVKD.

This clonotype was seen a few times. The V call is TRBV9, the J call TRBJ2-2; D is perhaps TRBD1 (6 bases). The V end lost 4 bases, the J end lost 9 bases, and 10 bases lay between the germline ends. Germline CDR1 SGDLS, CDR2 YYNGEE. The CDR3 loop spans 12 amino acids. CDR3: CASSRRGRELFF. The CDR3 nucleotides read TGTGCCAGCAGCCGCAGGGGTCGGGAGCTGTTTTTT.

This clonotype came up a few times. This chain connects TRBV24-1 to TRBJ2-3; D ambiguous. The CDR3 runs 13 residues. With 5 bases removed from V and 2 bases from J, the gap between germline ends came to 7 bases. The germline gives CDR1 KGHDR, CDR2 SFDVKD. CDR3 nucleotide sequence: TGTGCCACCAGTGTCCTGACCACAGATACGCAGTATTTT. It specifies CATSVLTTDTQYF.

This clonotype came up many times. CDR3 DNA: TGTGCCACCAGTGACCCCTTTCCTAGCGGGAGCTCCTACAATGAGCAGTTCTTC. This encodes CATSDPFPSGSSYNEQFF. This sequence joins TRBV24-1 and TRBJ2-1; 10 nucleotides align to TRBD2. The CDR3 runs to 18 residues. CDR1 KGHDR and CDR2 SFDVKD come from the germline V gene. Trimming removed 4 bases from V and 0 bases from J; junction bases left unmatched: 8.

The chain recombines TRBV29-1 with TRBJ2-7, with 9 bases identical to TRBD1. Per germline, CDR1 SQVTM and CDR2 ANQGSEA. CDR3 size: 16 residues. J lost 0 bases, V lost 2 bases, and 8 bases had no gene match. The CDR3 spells CSVEHFTGGSSYEQYF. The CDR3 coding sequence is TGCAGCGTTGAACATTTTACAGGGGGCAGCTCCTACGAGCAGTACTTC.

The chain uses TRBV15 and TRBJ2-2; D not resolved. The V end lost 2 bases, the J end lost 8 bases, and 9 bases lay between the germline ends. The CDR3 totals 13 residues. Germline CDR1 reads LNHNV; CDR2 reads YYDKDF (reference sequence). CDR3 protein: CATSRFKSGELFF. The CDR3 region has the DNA TGTGCCACCAGCAGATTTAAGTCAGGGGAGCTGTTTTTT.

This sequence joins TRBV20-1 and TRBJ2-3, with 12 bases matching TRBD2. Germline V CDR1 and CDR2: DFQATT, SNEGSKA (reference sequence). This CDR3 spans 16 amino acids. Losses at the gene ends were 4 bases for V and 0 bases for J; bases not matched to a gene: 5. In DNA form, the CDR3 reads TGCAGTGCTAACCCAGGGACTAGCGGGAGCACAGATACGCAGTATTTT. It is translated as CSANPGTSGSTDTQYF.

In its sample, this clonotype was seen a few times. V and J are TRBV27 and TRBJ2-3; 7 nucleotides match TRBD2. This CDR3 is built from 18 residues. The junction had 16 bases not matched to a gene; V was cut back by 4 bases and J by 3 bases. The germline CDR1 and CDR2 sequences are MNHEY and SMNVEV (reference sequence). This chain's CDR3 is CASSWGLFSGKRTDTQYF. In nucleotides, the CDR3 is TGTGCCAGCAGTTGGGGGTTATTCAGCGGGAAACGTACAGATACGCAGTATTTT.

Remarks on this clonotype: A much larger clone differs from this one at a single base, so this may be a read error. The CDR3 DNA reads as TGTGCCAGCAGCCTAGGTCCGGGGGTGTACAATGAGCAGTTCTTC. It codes for CASSLGPGVYNEQFF. The genes are TRBV7-2 and TRBJ2-1; weak D call: TRBD2 (6 bases). The CDR3 runs to 15 residues. CDR1 SGHTA and CDR2 FQGNSA come from the germline V gene. Trimming removed 5 bases from V and 4 bases from J, with 15 bases in between.

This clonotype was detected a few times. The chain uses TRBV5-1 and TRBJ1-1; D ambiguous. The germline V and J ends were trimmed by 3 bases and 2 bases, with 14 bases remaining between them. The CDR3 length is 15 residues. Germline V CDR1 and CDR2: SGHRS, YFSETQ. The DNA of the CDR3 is TGCGCCAGCAGCTCGCAGCGCCTTGAAAACACTGAAGCTTTCTTT. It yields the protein CASSSQRLENTEAFF.

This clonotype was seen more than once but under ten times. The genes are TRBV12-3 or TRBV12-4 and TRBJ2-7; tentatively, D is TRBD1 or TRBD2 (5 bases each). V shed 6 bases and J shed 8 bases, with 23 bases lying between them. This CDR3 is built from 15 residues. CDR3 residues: CASRGSGTGPTQQYF. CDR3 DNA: TGTGCCAGCAGAGGTTCCGGGACGGGGCCTACGCAGCAGTACTTC.

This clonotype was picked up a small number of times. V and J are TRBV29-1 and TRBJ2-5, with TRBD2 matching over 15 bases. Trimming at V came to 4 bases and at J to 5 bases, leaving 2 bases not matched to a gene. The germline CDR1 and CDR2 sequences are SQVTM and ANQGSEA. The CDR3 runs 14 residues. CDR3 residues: CSVGTSGRGETQYF. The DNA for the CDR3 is TGCAGCGTTGGGACTAGCGGGAGGGGGGAGACCCAGTACTTC.

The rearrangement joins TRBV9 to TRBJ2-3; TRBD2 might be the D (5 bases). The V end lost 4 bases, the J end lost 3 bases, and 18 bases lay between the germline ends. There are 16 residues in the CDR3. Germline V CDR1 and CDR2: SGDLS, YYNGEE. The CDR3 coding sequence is TGTGCCAGCAGCCCCCGGACGGGATTATGGACAGATACGCAGTATTTT. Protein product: CASSPRTGLWTDTQYF.

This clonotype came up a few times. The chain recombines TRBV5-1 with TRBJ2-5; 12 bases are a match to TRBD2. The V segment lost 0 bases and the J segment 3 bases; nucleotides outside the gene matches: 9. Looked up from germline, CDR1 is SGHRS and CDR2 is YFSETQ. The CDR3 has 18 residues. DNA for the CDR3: TGCGCCAGCAGCTTGGCGACTAGCGGGGGACCTAATAAAGAGACCCAGTACTTC. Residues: CASSLATSGGPNKETQYF.

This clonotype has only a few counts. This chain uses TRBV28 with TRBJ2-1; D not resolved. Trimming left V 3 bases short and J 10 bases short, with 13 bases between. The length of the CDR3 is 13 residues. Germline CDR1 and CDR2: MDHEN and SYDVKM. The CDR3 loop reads CASSLSSPYEQFF. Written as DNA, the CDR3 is TGTGCCAGCAGTTTGAGCTCCCCCTACGAGCAGTTCTTC.

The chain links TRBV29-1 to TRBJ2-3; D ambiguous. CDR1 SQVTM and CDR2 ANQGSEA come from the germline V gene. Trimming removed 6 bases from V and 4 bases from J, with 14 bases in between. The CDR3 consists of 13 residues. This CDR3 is CSVVVRQADTQYF. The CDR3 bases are TGCAGCGTGGTGGTGAGGCAGGCAGATACGCAGTATTTT.

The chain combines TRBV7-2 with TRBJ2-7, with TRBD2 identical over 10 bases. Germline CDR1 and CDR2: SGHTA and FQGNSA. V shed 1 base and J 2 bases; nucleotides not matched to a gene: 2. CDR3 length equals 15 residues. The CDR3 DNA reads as TGTGCCAGCAGCTTAGAACTAGCGGGGACCTACGAGCAGTACTTC. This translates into CASSLELAGTYEQYF. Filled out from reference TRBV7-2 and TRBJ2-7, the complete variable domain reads GAGVSQSPSNKVTEKGKDVELRCDPISGHTALYWYRQSLGQGLEFLIYFQGNSAPDKSGLPSDRFSAERTGGSVSTLTIQRTQQEDSAVYLCASSLELAGTYEQYFGPGTRLTVT.